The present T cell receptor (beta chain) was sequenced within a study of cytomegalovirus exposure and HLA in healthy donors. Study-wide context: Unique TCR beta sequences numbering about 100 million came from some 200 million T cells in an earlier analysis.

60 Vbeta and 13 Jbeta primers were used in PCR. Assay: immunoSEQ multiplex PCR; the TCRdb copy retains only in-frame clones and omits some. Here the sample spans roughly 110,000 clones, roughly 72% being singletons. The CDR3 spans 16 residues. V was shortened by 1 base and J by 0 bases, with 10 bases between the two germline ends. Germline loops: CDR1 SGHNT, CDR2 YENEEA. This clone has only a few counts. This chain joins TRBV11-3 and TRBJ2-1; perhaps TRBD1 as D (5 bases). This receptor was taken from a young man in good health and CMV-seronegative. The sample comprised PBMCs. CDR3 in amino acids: CASSLGRASSYNEQFF. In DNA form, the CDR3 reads TGTGCCAGCAGCTTAGGCAGGGCGAGCTCCTACAATGAGCAGTTCTTC.